This TCR beta chain was sequenced during a study of CD4+ T cells in melanoma. CDR1 is GTSNPN, CDR2 SVGIG, per germline (reference sequence). The CDR3 has 12 amino acids. Trimming stripped 2 bases from V and 0 bases from J, with 5 bases between. Clones were sequenced by immunoSEQ multiplex PCR, and TCRdb holds only the in-frame ones, with some missing. The table has about 54,000 clones, approximately 74% seen once. Concerning this clone: The antigen remains undetermined.

Overall study results and limits: CD8+ T cell, macrophage and B cell function reportedly correlated with neoantigen-specific CD4+ T cells. In melanoma, neoantigen-specific CD4+ T cells reportedly differed in differentiation state.

The sample was tumor tissue. The source is a human donor with melanoma. The chain couples TRBV30 to TRBJ2-7; D remains ambiguous. Here the CDR3 reads CAWSYASYEQYF. The CDR3 DNA sequence: TGTGCCTGGAGTTACGCCTCCTACGAGCAGTACTTC.